Below are 22 T cell receptor beta chains sequenced from a single sample in a study of blood T cell repertoires in COVID-19. Repertoires were generated with immunoSEQ multiplex PCR, while TCRdb's copy carries only in-frame clones and drops some. The data show tens of thousands of clones, about 86% seen once. The sequenced material came from peripheral blood. The receptors originated from a man between 65 and 80 years old with active COVID-19.

The rearrangement uses TRBV24-1 and TRBJ1-2; tentatively, D is TRBD1 (6 bases). Germline-derived CDR1 and CDR2 are KGHDR and SFDVKD. The CDR3 runs 10 residues. Trimming cost V 10 bases and J 9 bases, with 11 bases left between them. CDR3 nucleotide sequence: TGTGCCACACTCAGGGGCCGCTACACCTTC. This codes for CATLRGRYTF.

This rearrangement joins TRBV10-3 to TRBJ2-7, with TRBD2 identical over 8 bases. The CDR3 is 16 residues long. V dropped 3 bases and J dropped 4; count of bases not matched to a gene: 11. CDR1 ENHRY and CDR2 SYGVKD come from the germline V gene. CDR3 protein: CAISDILSGGTYEQYF. In nucleotides, the CDR3 is TGTGCCATCAGTGATATTCTCAGCGGGGGAACATACGAGCAGTACTTC.

The chain has TRBV29-1 and TRBJ1-1; D remains unclear. Germline values: CDR1 SQVTM, CDR2 ANQGSEA. With 3 bases removed from V and 8 bases from J, the gap between germline ends came to 16 bases. CDR3 length equals 13 residues. The CDR3 reads CSVEDLIVREAFF. CDR3 nucleotide sequence: TGCAGCGTTGAGGACTTGATAGTGCGGGAAGCTTTCTTT.

The chain combines TRBV9 with TRBJ2-2; 8 bases line up with TRBD2. V dropped 0 bases and J dropped 1; count of bases not matched to a gene: 5. The CDR3 loop spans 17 amino acids. Germline lookup yields CDR1 SGDLS and CDR2 YYNGEE. This CDR3 reads CASSVAGLAGNTGELFF. The CDR3 DNA reads as TGTGCCAGCAGCGTAGCAGGGCTAGCGGGGAACACCGGGGAGCTGTTTTTT.

This clone has a count of ten or more. This chain uses TRBV27 with TRBJ2-3; 10 nucleotides agree with TRBD2. Per the germline V gene, CDR1 is MNHEY and CDR2 is SMNVEV (reference sequence). The ends lost 7 bases at V and 4 bases at J; junction bases unmatched: 11. The CDR3 loop spans 16 amino acids. The CDR3 loop reads CASIATSGAPADTQYF. CDR3 nucleotides: TGTGCCAGCATCGCCACTAGCGGGGCCCCCGCAGATACGCAGTATTTT.

The chain combines TRBV9 with TRBJ1-1; D may be TRBD1 (5 bases). The CDR3 has 14 residues. Trimming took 4 bases from V and 3 from J, leaving 13 bases between them. Germline V gene lookup returns CDR1 SGDLS and CDR2 YYNGEE. In DNA form, the CDR3 reads TGTGCCAGCAGCTCCAGGGTGCAGGACACTGAAGCTTTCTTT. Protein sequence: CASSSRVQDTEAFF.

The CDR3 protein is CASSLDRGYEQYF. The CDR3 DNA reads TGTGCCAGCAGCTTGGACAGGGGCTACGAGCAGTACTTC. The chain joins TRBV5-4 to TRBJ2-7; 7 nucleotides align to TRBD1. The CDR3 sequence is 13 residues long. J gave up 3 bases and V 0 bases, and 0 bases lay outside the gene matches. Germline lookup yields CDR1 SGHNT and CDR2 YYREEE (reference sequence).

V is TRBV9 and J is TRBJ2-5; TRBD1 might be the D (6 bases). From germline, CDR1 is SGDLS and CDR2 YYNGEE. The CDR3 spans 14 residues. Trimming pared 7 bases from V and 5 bases from J, leaving 18 bases between. The CDR3 loop reads CASGGLYPWETQYF. The CDR3, as DNA: TGTGCCAGCGGGGGCCTTTATCCGTGGGAGACCCAGTACTTC.

This clone was counted a single time. At one end the junction does not follow the germline gene, possibly because of a read error. CDR3 amino acids: CASRQDQFSNYGYTF. The CDR3 DNA is TGCGCCAGCAGACAAGACCAGTTCTCTAACTATGGCTACACCTTC. J is TRBJ1-2 and V is TRBV4-3, with D unclear. The CDR3 length is 15 residues. The germline V gene encodes CDR1 LGHNA and CDR2 YSLEER.

The V call is TRBV30, the J call TRBJ1-2; TRBD1 is a possible D gene (6 bases). CDR1 GTSNPN and CDR2 SVGIG come from the germline V gene (reference sequence). This CDR3 region has 17 residues. Trimming took 5 bases from V and 5 from J, leaving 27 bases between them. DNA for the CDR3: TGTGCCTGGGAGGGGGGGCCCGCGGATGGGGGCCGATATGGCTACACCTTC. It translates to CAWEGGPADGGRYGYTF.

The V call is TRBV14, the J call TRBJ2-2; D perhaps matches TRBD1 (6 bases). Trimming took 0 bases from V and 5 from J, leaving 16 bases between them. This CDR3 comprises 17 residues. The germline V gene has CDR1 SGHDN and CDR2 FVKESK. The CDR3 region is CASSQEGTLLRTGELFF. The CDR3 DNA sequence: TGTGCCAGCAGCCAAGAAGGGACACTCTTGAGGACCGGGGAGCTGTTTTTT.

This rearrangement joins TRBV5-6 to TRBJ2-5; 11 positions match TRBD1. This CDR3 is built from 15 residues. The trim removed 0 bases at V and 6 bases at J, leaving 4 bases unmatched. The germline CDR1 and CDR2 sequences are SGHDT and YYEEEE. CDR3 nucleotides: TGTGCCAGCAGCTTGGCCGGGACAGGGGGACAGACCCAGTACTTC. Translated, it gives CASSLAGTGGQTQYF.

In nucleotides, the CDR3 is TGTGCCAGCTCACTCTCCGCGGCCCCTGGATCACCCCTCCACTTT. It encodes CASSLSAAPGSPLHF. The rearrangement uses TRBV18 and TRBJ1-6; D is unclear. There are 15 residues in the CDR3. Germline V gene sequence: CDR1 KGHSH, CDR2 LQKENI. The ends were cut back, 4 bases at V and 10 bases at J, with 17 bases in the middle. Full variable domain (rest looked up from reference TRBV18 and TRBJ1-6): NAGVMQNPRHLVRRRGQEARLRCSPMKGHSHVYWYRQLPEEGLKFMVYLQKENIIDESGMPKERFSAEFPKEGPSILRIQQVVRGDSAAYFCASSLSAAPGSPLHFGNGTRLTVT.

This chain uses TRBV7-3 with TRBJ2-1, with 7 bases fitting TRBD2. Germline V gene data show CDR1 as SGHTA and CDR2 as FQGTGA. The J segment lost 5 bases and the V segment lost 2 bases, leaving 6 bases of the junction unmatched. This CDR3 spans 15 amino acids. The CDR3 coding sequence is TGTGCCAGCAGCTTAGGCGGCGGGGGTAACAATGAGCAGTTCTTC. Protein: CASSLGGGGNNEQFF. Drawing the rest from reference TRBV7-3 and TRBJ2-1, the complete variable domain is GAGVSQTPSNKVTEKGKYVELRCDPISGHTALYWYRQSLGQGPEFLIYFQGTGAADDSGLPNDRFFAVRPEGSVSTLKIQRTERGDSAVYLCASSLGGGGNNEQFFGPGTRLTVL.

The chain employs TRBV3-1 (or the pseudogene TRBV3-2) and TRBJ1-6; no reliable D call. The CDR3 sequence is 12 residues long. With 4 bases removed from V and 7 bases from J, the gap between germline ends came to 5 bases. In germline, CDR1 is LGHDT, CDR2 YNNKEL (reference sequence). CDR3 sequence: CASSLLNSPLHF. Here the CDR3 DNA reads TGTGCCAGCAGCCTCTTAAATTCACCCCTCCACTTT.

The V and J genes are TRBV6-5 and TRBJ1-2; weak D call: TRBD1 (5 bases). The CDR3 consists of 13 residues. The V gene's germline CDR1 is MNHEY and CDR2 SVGAGI. V was cut by 6 bases and J by 2 bases, with 10 bases left in between. The DNA for the CDR3 is TGTGCCAGCAGCGGGGGACCGAACTATGGCTACACCTTC. Translated, it gives CASSGGPNYGYTF.

Notes on this clone: The DNA is left out, because the CDR3 cannot be placed on it with certainty; the CDR3 is given as TCRdb lists it. The V and J genes are TRBV27 and TRBJ2-1; the table's D call of TRBD1 was not tested on the DNA. The CDR3 is made up of 15 amino acids, end residues included. Germline V gene sequence: CDR1 MNHEY, CDR2 SMNVEV (reference sequence). This CDR3 is CASSSSGQGSNEQFF.

The chain employs TRBV4-2 and TRBJ1-6; tentative D call: TRBD1 (6 bases). From germline, CDR1 is LGHNA and CDR2 YNFKEQ. V dropped 0 bases and J dropped 1 base, with 10 bases sitting between them. This CDR3 comprises 17 residues. CDR3 sequence: CASSQDLGGSYNSPLHF. Written as DNA, the CDR3 is TGTGCCAGCAGCCAAGATCTAGGGGGATCCTATAATTCACCCCTCCACTTT.

This clone was found once. The CDR3, as DNA: TGTGCCAGCAGTCAGGGGGGCGAGTTCGGCTACACCTTC. This sequence encodes CASSQGGEFGYTF. This chain joins TRBV7-2 and TRBJ1-2; 7 positions match TRBD1. V lost 6 bases to trimming and J lost 8 bases; unmatched junction nucleotides: 9. From germline, CDR1 is SGHTA and CDR2 FQGNSA. The CDR3 length is 13 residues.

This clone was seen a few times. The rearrangement uses TRBV18 and TRBJ1-5; 11 bases are a match to TRBD1. In germline, CDR1 is KGHSH, CDR2 LQKENI. There are 15 residues in the CDR3. V dropped 3 bases and J dropped 9; count of bases not matched to a gene: 7. Written as DNA, the CDR3 is TGTGCCAGCTCACCGGGACAGGGGGACCTAGGGCCCCAGCATTTT. It specifies CASSPGQGDLGPQHF.

CDR3 amino acids: CAGGRSYEQYF. The DNA for the CDR3 is TGTGCCGGGGGCCGTTCCTACGAGCAGTACTTC. This rearrangement joins TRBV30 to TRBJ2-7, with a weak D call TRBD1 (6 bases). Germline V lookup: CDR1 GTSNPN, CDR2 SVGIG (reference sequence). The CDR3 contains 11 residues. Trimming took 8 bases from V and 1 from J, leaving 9 bases between them.

The rearrangement links TRBV5-6 to TRBJ2-5; 8 bases agree with TRBD2. Germline CDR1 SGHDT, CDR2 YYEEEE. The CDR3 extends over 14 amino acids. V dropped 4 bases and J dropped 5; count of bases not matched to a gene: 7. CDR3 bases: TGTGCCAGCAGCGGAGCGGGGGCAAGGGAGACCCAGTACTTC. Protein product: CASSGAGARETQYF.